This T cell receptor (beta chain) was sequenced for a study of cytotoxic CD8 clonotypes in ibrutinib-treated CLL. Between the trimmed V and J ends, which lost 1 base and 2 bases, there was a span of 11 bases. Germline CDR1 is LGHNA and CDR2 is YSLEER. The CDR3 length is 15 residues. The protocol was immunoSEQ multiplex PCR, while the TCRdb copy is restricted to in-frame clones and leaves out a portion. The sample has 60,000 to 70,000 clones, approximately 54% seen once; the top ten hold roughly 14%. The V call is TRBV4-3, the J call TRBJ2-5; weak D call: TRBD1 (5 bases). Specimen: PBMCs, collected after 12 months of ibrutinib treatment. The clonotype originates from a human donor with chronic lymphocytic leukemia. CDR3 nucleotide sequence: TGCGCCAGCAGCCAAGTCGGACAAGGTCAAGAGACCCAGTACTTC. Its protein is CASSQVGQGQETQYF.